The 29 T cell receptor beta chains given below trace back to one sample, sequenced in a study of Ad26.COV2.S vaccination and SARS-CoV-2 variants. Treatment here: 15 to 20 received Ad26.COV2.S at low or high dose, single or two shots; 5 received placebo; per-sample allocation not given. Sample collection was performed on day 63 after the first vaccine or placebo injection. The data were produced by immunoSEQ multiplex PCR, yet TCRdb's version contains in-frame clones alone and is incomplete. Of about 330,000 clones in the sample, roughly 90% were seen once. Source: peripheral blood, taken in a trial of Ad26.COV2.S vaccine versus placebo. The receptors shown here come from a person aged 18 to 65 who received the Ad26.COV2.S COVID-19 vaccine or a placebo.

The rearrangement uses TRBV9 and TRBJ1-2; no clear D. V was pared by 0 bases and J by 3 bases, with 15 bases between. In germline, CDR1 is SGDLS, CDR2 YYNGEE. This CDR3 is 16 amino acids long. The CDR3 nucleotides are TGTGCCAGCAGCGTAGATAGGAAGGCAAAGGACTATGGCTACACCTTC. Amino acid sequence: CASSVDRKAKDYGYTF.

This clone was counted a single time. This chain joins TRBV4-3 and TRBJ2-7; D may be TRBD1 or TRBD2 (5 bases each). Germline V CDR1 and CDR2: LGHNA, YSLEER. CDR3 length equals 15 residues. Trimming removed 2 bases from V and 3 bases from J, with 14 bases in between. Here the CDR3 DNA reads TGCGCCAGCAGCCAAAGTCGGGACCGATACTACGAGCAGTACTTC. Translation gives CASSQSRDRYYEQYF.

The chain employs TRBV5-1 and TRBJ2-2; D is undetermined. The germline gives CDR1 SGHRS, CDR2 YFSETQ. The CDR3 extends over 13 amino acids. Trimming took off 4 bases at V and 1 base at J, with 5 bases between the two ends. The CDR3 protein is CASSTQNTGELFF. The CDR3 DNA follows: TGCGCCAGCAGCACCCAGAACACCGGGGAGCTGTTTTTT.

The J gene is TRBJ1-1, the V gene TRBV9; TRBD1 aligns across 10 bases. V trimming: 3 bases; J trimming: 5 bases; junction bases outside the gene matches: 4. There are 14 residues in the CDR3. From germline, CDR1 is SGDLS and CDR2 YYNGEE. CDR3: CASSGQGAPTEAFF. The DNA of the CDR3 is TGTGCCAGCAGCGGACAGGGGGCGCCGACTGAAGCTTTCTTT.

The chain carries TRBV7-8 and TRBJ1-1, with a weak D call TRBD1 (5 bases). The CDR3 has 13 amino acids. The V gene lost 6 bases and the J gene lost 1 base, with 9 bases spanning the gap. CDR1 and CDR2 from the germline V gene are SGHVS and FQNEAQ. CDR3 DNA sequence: TGTGCCAGCAGTTCTGACAGGAACACTGAAGCTTTCTTT. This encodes CASSSDRNTEAFF. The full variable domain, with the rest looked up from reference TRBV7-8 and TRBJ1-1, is GAGVSQSPRYKVAKRGQDVALRCDPISGHVSLFWYQQALGQGPEFLTYFQNEAQLDKSGLPSDRFFAERPEGSVSTLKIQRTQQEDSAVYLCASSSDRNTEAFFGQGTRLTVV.

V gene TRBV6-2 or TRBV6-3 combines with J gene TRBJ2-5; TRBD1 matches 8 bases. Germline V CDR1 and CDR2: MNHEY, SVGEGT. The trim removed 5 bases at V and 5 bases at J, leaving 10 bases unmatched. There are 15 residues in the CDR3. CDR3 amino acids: CASSATGGNSETQYF. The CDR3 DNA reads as TGTGCCAGCAGTGCTACAGGGGGAAATTCGGAGACCCAGTACTTC.

The CDR3 DNA reads as TGTGCCAGCGGTTCGGTTAGCACAGATACGCAGTATTTT. This sequence encodes CASGSVSTDTQYF. The chain couples TRBV28 to TRBJ2-3; D not resolved. The CDR3 has 13 residues. V lost 8 bases, J lost 0 bases, and 9 bases lay in between. Per germline, CDR1 MDHEN and CDR2 SYDVKM.

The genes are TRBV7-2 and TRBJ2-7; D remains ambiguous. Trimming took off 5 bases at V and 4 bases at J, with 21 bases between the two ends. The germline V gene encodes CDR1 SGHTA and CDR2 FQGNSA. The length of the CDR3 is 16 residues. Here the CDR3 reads CASSLLVGRTSYEQYF. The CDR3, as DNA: TGTGCCAGCAGCCTACTTGTTGGCAGGACGAGTTACGAGCAGTACTTC.

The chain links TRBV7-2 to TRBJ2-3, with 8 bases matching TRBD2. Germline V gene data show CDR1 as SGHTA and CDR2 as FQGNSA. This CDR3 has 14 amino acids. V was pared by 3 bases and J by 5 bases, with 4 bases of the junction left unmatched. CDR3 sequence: CASSFGLAIDTQYF. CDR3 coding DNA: TGTGCCAGCAGCTTTGGACTAGCAATAGATACGCAGTATTTT. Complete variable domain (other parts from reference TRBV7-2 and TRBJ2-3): GAGVSQSPSNKVTEKGKDVELRCDPISGHTALYWYRQSLGQGLEFLIYFQGNSAPDKSGLPSDRFSAERTGGSVSTLTIQRTQQEDSAVYLCASSFGLAIDTQYFGPGTRLTVL.

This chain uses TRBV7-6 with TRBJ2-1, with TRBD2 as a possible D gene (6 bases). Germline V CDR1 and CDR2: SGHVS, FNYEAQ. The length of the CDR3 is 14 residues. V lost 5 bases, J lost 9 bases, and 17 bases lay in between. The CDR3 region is CASSPEYVRGEQFF. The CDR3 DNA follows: TGTGCCAGCAGCCCGGAGTATGTGCGGGGTGAGCAGTTCTTC.

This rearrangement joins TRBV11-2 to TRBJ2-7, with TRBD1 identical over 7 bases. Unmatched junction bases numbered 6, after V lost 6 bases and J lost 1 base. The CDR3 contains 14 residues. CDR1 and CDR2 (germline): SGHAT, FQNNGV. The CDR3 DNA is TGTGCCAGCAGGGCTCGACAGGGTTCCTACGAGCAGTACTTC. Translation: CASRARQGSYEQYF.

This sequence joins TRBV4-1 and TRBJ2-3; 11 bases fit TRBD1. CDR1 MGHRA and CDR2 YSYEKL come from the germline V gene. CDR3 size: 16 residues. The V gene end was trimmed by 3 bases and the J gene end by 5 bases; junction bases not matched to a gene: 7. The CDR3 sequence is CASSQSGQGGRDTQYF. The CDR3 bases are TGCGCCAGCAGCCAGTCGGGACAGGGGGGTCGAGATACGCAGTATTTT.

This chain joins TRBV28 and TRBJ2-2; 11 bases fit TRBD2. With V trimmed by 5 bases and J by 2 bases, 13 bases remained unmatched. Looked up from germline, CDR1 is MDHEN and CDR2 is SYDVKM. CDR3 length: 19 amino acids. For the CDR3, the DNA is TGTGCCAGCAGTGTGCTTGTCTTTACTAGCGGGAGAAACACCGGGGAGCTGTTTTTT. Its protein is CASSVLVFTSGRNTGELFF.

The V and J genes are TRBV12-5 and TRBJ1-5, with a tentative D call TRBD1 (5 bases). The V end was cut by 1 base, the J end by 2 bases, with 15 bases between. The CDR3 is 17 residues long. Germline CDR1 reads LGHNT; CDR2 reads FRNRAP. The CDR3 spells CASGLEIGSTGNQPQHF. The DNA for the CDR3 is TGTGCTAGTGGTTTGGAAATAGGGTCGACAGGCAATCAGCCCCAGCATTTT.

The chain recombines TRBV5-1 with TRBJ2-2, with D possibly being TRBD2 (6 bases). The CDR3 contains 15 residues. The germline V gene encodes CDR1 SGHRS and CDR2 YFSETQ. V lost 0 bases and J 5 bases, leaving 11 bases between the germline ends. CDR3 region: CASSLVTSGTGELFF. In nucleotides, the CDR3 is TGCGCCAGCAGCTTGGTGACTAGTGGGACCGGGGAGCTGTTTTTT. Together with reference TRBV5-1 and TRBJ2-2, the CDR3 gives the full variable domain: KAGVTQTPRYLIKTRGQQVTLSCSPISGHRSVSWYQQTPGQGLQFLFEYFSETQRNKGNFPGRFSGRQFSNSRSEMNVSTLELGDSALYLCASSLVTSGTGELFFGEGSRLTVL.

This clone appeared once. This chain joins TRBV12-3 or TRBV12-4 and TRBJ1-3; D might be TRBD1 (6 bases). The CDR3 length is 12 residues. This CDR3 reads CAGGLSGNTIYF. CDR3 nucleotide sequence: TGTGCTGGGGGCCTCTCTGGAAACACCATATATTTT.

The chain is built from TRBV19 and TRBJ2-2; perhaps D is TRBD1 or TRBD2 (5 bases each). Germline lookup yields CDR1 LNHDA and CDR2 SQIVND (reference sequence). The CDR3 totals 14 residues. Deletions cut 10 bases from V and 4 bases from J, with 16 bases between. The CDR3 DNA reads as TGTGCCACCGAAGGGGACCGAGGCACCGGGGAGCTGTTTTTT. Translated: CATEGDRGTGELFF.

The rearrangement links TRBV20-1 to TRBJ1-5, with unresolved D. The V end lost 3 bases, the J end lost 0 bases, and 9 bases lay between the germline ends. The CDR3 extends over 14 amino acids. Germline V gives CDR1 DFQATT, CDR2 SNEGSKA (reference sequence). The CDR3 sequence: CSASRLLSNQPQHF. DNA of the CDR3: TGCAGTGCTAGTAGACTACTTAGCAATCAGCCCCAGCATTTT.

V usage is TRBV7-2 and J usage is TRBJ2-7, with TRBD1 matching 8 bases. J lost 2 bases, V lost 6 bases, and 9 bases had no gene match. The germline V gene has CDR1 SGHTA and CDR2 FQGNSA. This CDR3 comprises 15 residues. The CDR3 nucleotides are TGTGCCAGCAGTCAAAGGACAGGGAACCCCTACGAGCAGTACTTC. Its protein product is CASSQRTGNPYEQYF. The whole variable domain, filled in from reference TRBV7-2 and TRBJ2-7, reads GAGVSQSPSNKVTEKGKDVELRCDPISGHTALYWYRQSLGQGLEFLIYFQGNSAPDKSGLPSDRFSAERTGGSVSTLTIQRTQQEDSAVYLCASSQRTGNPYEQYFGPGTRLTVT.

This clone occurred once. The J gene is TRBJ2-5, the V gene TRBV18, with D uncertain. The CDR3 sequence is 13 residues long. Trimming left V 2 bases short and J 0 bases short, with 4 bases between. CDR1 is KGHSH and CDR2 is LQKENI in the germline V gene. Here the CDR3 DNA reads TGTGCCAGCTCACCAGGGTACCAAGAGACCCAGTACTTC. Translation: CASSPGYQETQYF.

CDR3 amino acids: CASTTSGRAWSGELFF. Written as DNA, the CDR3 is TGTGCCAGCACGACTAGCGGGAGGGCCTGGTCCGGGGAGCTGTTTTTT. The chain joins TRBV7-2 to TRBJ2-2; 14 nucleotides align to TRBD2. This CDR3 region has 16 residues. V dropped 7 bases and J dropped 6; count of bases not matched to a gene: 7. In germline, CDR1 is SGHTA, CDR2 FQGNSA.

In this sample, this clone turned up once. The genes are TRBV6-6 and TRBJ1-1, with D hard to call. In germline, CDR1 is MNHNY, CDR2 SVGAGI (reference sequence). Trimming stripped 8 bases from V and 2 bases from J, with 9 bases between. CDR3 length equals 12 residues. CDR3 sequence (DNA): TGTGCCAGCGGTGGACCCAACACTGAAGCTTTCTTT. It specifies CASGGPNTEAFF.

CDR3 in amino acids: CASSTSGRSNEKLFF. The CDR3 DNA follows: TGTGCCAGCAGTACTTCAGGACGAAGTAATGAAAAACTGTTTTTT. The chain recombines TRBV6-6 with TRBJ1-4; the D is unclear. Germline-derived CDR1 and CDR2 are MNHNY and SVGAGI (reference sequence). Trimming removed 5 bases from V and 4 bases from J, with 14 bases in between. CDR3 length: 15 amino acids.

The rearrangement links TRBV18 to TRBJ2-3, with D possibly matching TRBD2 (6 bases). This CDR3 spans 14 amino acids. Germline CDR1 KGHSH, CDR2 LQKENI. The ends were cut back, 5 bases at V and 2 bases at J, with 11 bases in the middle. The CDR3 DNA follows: TGTGCCAGCTCAAGGGACTCTAACACAGATACGCAGTATTTT. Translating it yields CASSRDSNTDTQYF.

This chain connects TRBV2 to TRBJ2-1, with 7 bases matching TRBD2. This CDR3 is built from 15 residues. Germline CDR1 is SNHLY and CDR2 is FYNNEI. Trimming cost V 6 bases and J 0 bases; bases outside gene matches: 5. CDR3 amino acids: CASRSTSDSYNEQFF. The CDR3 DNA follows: TGTGCCAGCAGGTCAACTAGCGACTCCTACAATGAGCAGTTCTTC.

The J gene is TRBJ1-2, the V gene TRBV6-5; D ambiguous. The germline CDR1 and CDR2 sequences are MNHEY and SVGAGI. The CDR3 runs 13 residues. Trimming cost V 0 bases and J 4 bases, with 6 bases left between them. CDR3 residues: CASSYSQVYGYTF. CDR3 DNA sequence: TGTGCCAGCAGTTACTCTCAGGTCTATGGCTACACCTTC.

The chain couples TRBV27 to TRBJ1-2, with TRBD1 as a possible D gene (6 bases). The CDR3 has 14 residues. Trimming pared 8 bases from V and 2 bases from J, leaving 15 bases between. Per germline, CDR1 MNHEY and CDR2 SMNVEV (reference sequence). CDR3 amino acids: CASVSLTGNYGYTF. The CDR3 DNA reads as TGTGCCAGCGTTTCGTTGACAGGCAACTATGGCTACACCTTC.

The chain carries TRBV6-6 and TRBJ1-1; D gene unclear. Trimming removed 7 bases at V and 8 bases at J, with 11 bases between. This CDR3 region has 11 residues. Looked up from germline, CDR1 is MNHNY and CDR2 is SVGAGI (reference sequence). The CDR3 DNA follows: TGTGCCAGCATTAACATTGCGGAAGCTTTCTTT. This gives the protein CASINIAEAFF.

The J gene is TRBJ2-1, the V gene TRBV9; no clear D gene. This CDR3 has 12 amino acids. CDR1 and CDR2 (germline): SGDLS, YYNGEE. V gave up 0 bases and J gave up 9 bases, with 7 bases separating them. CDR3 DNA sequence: TGTGCCAGCAGCGTAGAGGACGGTGAGCAGTTCTTC. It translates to CASSVEDGEQFF.